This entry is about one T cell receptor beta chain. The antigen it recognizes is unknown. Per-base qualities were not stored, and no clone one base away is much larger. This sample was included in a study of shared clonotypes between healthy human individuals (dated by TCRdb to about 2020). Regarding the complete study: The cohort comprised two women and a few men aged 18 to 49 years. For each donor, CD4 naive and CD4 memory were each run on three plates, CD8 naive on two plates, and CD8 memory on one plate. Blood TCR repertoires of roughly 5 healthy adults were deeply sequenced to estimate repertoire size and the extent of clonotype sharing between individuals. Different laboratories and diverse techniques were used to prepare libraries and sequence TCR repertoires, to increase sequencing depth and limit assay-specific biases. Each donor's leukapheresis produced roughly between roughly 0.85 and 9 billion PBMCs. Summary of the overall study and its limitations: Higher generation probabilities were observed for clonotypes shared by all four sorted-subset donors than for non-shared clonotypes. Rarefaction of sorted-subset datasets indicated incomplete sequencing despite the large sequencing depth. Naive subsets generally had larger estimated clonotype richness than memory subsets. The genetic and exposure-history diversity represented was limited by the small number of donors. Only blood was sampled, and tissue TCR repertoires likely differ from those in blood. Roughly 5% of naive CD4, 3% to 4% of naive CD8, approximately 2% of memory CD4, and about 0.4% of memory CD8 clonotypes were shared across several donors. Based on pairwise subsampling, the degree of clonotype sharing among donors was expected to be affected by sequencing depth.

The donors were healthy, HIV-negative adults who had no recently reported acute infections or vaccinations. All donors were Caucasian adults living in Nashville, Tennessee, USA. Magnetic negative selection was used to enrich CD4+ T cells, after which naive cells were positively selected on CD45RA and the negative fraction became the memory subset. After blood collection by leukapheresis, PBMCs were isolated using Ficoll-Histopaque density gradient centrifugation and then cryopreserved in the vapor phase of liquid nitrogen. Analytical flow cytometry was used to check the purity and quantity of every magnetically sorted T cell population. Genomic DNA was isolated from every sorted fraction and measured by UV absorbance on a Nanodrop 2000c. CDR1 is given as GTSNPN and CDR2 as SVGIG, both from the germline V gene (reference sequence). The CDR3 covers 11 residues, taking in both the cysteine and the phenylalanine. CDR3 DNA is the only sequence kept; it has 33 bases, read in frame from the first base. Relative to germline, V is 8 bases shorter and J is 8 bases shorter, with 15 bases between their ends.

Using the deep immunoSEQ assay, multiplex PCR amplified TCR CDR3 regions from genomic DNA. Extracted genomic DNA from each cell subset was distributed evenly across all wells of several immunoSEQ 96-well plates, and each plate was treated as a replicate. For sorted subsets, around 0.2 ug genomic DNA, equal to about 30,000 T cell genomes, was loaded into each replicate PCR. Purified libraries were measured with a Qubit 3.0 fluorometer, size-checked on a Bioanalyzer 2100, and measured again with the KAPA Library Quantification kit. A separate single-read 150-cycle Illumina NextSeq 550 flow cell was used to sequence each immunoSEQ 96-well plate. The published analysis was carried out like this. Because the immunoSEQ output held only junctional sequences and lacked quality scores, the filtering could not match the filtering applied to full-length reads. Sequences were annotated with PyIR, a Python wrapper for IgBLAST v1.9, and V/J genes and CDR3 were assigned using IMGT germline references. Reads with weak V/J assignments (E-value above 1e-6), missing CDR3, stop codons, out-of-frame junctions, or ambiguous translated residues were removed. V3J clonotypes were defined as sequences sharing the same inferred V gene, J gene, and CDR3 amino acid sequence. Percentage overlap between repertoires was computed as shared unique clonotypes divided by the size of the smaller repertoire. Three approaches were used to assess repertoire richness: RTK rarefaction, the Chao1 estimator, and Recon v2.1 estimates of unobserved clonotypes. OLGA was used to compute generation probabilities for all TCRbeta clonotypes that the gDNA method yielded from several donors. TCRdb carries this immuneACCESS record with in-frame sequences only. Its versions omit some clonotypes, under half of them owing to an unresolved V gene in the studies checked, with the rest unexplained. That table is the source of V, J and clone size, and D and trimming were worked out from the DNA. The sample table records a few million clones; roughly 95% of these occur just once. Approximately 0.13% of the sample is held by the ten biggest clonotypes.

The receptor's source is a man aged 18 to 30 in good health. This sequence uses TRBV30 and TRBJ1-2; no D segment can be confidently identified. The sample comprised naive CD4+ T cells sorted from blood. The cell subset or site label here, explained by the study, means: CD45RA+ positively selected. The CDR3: CARNDPAGYTF. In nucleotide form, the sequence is TGTGCCAGAAATGACCCTGCAGGCTACACCTTC.